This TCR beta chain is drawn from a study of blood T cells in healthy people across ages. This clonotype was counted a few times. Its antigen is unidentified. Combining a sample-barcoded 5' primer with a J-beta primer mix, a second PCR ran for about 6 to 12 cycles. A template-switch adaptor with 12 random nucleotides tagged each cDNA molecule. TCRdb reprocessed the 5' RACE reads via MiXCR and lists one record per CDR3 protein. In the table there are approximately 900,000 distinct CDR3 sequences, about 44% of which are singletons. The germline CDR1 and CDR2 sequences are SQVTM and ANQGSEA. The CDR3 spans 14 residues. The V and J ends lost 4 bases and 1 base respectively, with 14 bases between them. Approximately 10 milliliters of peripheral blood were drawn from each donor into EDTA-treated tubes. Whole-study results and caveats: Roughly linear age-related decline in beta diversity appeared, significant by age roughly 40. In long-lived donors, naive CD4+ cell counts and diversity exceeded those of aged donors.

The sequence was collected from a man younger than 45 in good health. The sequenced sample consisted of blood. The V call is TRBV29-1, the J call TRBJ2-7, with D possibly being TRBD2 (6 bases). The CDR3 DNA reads TGCAGCGTTGGGGGGGAGTGGGGGTCCTACGAGCAGTACTTC. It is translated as CSVGGEWGSYEQYF.